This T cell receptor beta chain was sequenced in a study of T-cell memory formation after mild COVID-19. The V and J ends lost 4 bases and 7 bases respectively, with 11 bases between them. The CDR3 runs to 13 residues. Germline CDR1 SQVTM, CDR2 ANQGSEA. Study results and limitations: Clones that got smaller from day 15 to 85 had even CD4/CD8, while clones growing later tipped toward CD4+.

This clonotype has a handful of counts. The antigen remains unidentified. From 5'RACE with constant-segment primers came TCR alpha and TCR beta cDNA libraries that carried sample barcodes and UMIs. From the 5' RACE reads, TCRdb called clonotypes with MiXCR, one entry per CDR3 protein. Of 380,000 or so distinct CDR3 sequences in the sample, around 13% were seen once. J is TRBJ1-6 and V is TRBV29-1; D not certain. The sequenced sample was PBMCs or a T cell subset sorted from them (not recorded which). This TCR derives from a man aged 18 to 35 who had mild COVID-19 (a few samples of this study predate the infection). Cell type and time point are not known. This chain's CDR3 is CSVGLGRNSPLHF. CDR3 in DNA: TGCAGCGTTGGACTGGGGAGGAATTCACCCCTCCACTTT.